The present TCR beta chain was sequenced within a study of identical twins (dated by TCRdb to between 2015 and 2016). Some background on the complete study: TCR alpha and beta repertoires from monozygotic twins, unrelated adults of various ages and cord blood were deep-sequenced to test whether fetal clonotypes persist. To rule out contamination, the twin experiments were replicated at different times with different library preparation protocols.

Only healthy Caucasian donors were included. The twin cohort consisted of three pairs of female monozygotic twins, all aged about 18 to 29 years. Positive isolation kits from Invitrogen were used to isolate CD4+ and CD8+ T cell populations. The CDR3 goes from the cysteine to the phenylalanine over 12 residues. The read is trimmed to its CDR3 DNA, 36 bases read in frame from base 1. As encoded in the germline V gene, CDR1 is SQVTM while CDR2 is ANQGSEA. At the junction V is shortened by 6 bases and J by 1 base; bases outside the gene matches: 2. Findings and caveats that apply to the study as a whole: Compared with coincidental sharing between unrelated individuals, an excess of low generation-probability sequences was observed among out-of-frame TCR alpha sequences shared between twins. Fewer insertions were carried by abundant cord blood beta clonotypes; a weaker similar trend was observed in young adult naive repertoires, while no such trend was observed in memory repertoires. Recombination models systematically underestimated out-of-frame TCR alpha sharing in monozygotic twins but agreed with sharing between unrelated individuals. Zero-insertion analyses could be partly confounded by invariant T cells such as MAIT and iNKT, although diverse VJ usage argued against such confounding for most clonotypes. Excess twin sharing in beta out-of-frame sequences was weaker because fewer shared sequences lowered the signal-to-noise ratio. Conclusions relied on cross-sectional statistical analysis, since the same donors could not be followed over many years.

Receptors were amplified or captured by 5' RACE. Sequencing was performed on an Illumina HiSeq 2000. A universal primer binding site was introduced by template switching, and a unique molecular identifier was present in the final cDNA, enabling accurate counting of TCR cDNA molecules. First-strand cDNA for TCR alpha and beta chains was synthesized from specific primers in the conserved constant-segment region. To control for contamination, each cDNA library was double barcoded with a SMART-Mk sample barcode plus Illumina barcodes. TruSeq adapter sequences, together with Illumina sample barcodes, were added in two successive PCR steps. Sequencing of the TCR alpha and beta cDNA libraries was done on the Illumina HiSeq platform using custom primers. As for the authors' bioinformatics: Raw reads were processed with MiGEC to extract unique molecular identifiers, and MiXCR was used to determine CDR3 positions. For each individual, recombination models were inferred using an EM algorithm with the repgenHMM and IGoR tools. Shared clonotype analysis was performed with the tcR package in R, normalizing sharing by the product of cloneset sizes. To study raw recombination without the effects of thymic and clonal selection, out-of-frame nonproductive sequences were analyzed. TCRdb trimmed the raw reads at Q25, called clones with MiXCR and kept productive beta chains. Rows are combined by CDR3 protein, so each entry shows the most common genes and DNA. TCRdb, rather than the study authors, made the V and J calls. The sample table holds about 530,000 distinct CDR3 sequences, of which around 24% were seen once. The ten most abundant clones make up approximately 0.5% of the sample.

The table lists this clonotype with a few counts. Its antigen is currently not known. Per-base qualities were not stored, and no clone one base away is much larger. These data also formed part of another study, on yellow fever vaccine responses in identical twins. The second paper further reports: The authors reported that the T cell response to vaccination in identical twins appeared partly convergent and partly personalized. Focusing on identical twins, the study followed the T cell clones that responded to the vaccine, and did so with precision.

The clonotype originates from a woman younger than 35 in good health. Sequencing was done on a sample of CD4+ T cells sorted from blood. The chain uses TRBV29-1 and TRBJ1-1, with 7 bases in between that match TRBD1. At the DNA level, the sequence is TGCAGCGTCGACAGGGCGAACACTGAAGCTTTCTTT. The translation is CSVDRANTEAFF.